These 22 T cell receptor beta chains were sequenced from one sample in a study of cytomegalovirus exposure and HLA in healthy donors. Researchers ran the PCR with 60 Vbeta and 13 Jbeta primers. Using immunoSEQ multiplex PCR, the repertoire was profiled, and TCRdb retains in-frame clones only, with some absent. This table holds approximately 170,000 clones, over 80% found once. The specimen sequenced was PBMCs. All receptors come from a boy aged 2 to 10 in good health and CMV-seronegative.

This sequence joins TRBV30 and TRBJ1-3, with unresolved D. Germline-derived CDR1 and CDR2 are GTSNPN and SVGIG (reference sequence). The V end was cut by 0 bases, the J end by 0 bases, with 9 bases between. The length of the CDR3 is 15 residues. In nucleotides, the CDR3 is TGTGCCTGGAGTGTTGGGCAGTACTCTGGAAACACCATATATTTT. Its protein is CAWSVGQYSGNTIYF.

V and J are TRBV5-1 and TRBJ2-5, with TRBD2 matching 8 bases. CDR3 length equals 15 residues. The germline V gene encodes CDR1 SGHRS and CDR2 YFSETQ. V lost 0 bases to trimming and J lost 5 bases; unmatched junction nucleotides: 6. The CDR3 loop reads CASSLGLARVETQYF. The CDR3 DNA reads TGCGCCAGCAGCTTGGGACTAGCGAGGGTGGAGACCCAGTACTTC.

The J gene is TRBJ1-2, the V gene TRBV28; TRBD1 aligns across 8 bases. Looked up from germline, CDR1 is MDHEN and CDR2 is SYDVKM. This CDR3 has 15 residues. V lost 5 bases and J lost 7; bases outside the gene matches: 12. The CDR3 bases are TGTGCCAGCAGTCTATTACAGGGGGGTAATCCTGGCTACACCTTC. It codes for CASSLLQGGNPGYTF.

The chain links TRBV19 to TRBJ2-2; 12 bases agree with TRBD2. V lost 4 bases to trimming and J lost 7 bases; unmatched junction nucleotides: 7. Germline V gene sequence: CDR1 LNHDA, CDR2 SQIVND (reference sequence). The CDR3 is 16 residues long. CDR3 sequence reads: CASSTWTSGTSGELFF. The CDR3 DNA reads TGTGCCAGTAGTACATGGACTAGCGGGACAAGCGGGGAGCTGTTTTTT.

The V gene is TRBV11-3, the J gene TRBJ2-1; TRBD2 aligns across 11 bases. The CDR3 covers 15 residues. V gave up 2 bases and J gave up 9 bases; unmatched junction bases: 6. Germline CDR1 is SGHNT and CDR2 is YENEEA. Here the CDR3 DNA reads TGTGCCAGCAGCTTACAACTAGCGGGAGCTGGTGAGCAGTTCTTC. Translation: CASSLQLAGAGEQFF.

The chain uses TRBV5-1 and TRBJ1-1; a possible D gene is TRBD1 (5 bases). V was pared by 0 bases and J by 6 bases, with 12 bases between. The germline CDR1 and CDR2 sequences are SGHRS and YFSETQ. The CDR3 has 14 amino acids. The CDR3 nucleotides read TGCGCCAGCAGCTTGGGTCGGGGGGGGGCTGAAGCTTTCTTT. Translation: CASSLGRGGAEAFF.

The chain employs TRBV5-1 and TRBJ2-3; D possibly corresponds to TRBD2 (5 bases). The germline V and J ends were trimmed by 3 bases and 5 bases, with 7 bases remaining between them. The CDR3 consists of 12 residues. Looked up from germline, CDR1 is SGHRS and CDR2 is YFSETQ. The CDR3 here is CASSSEEDTQYF. DNA of the CDR3: TGCGCCAGCAGCTCGGAGGAAGATACGCAGTATTTT.

In nucleotides, the CDR3 is TGTGCCAGCAGCTTAGGACTAGCGGGAGCCTACGAGCAGTACTTC. Translation: CASSLGLAGAYEQYF. The V call is TRBV7-2, the J call TRBJ2-7; 12 bases are shared with TRBD2. This CDR3 region has 15 residues. Germline CDR1 and CDR2: SGHTA and FQGNSA. Germline trimming cut 1 base from V and 2 bases from J; bases unmatched to any gene: 0.

The V gene is TRBV6-1, the J gene TRBJ1-3; perhaps TRBD1 as D (6 bases). Germline V gene sequence: CDR1 MNHNS, CDR2 SASEGT. This CDR3 is 16 amino acids long. V dropped 0 bases and J dropped 2 bases, with 11 bases sitting between them. The CDR3 DNA is TGTGCCAGCAGTGAAGCCGCAGGGGTACCTGGAAACACCATATATTTT. Amino acid sequence: CASSEAAGVPGNTIYF.

The V gene is TRBV7-9, the J gene TRBJ2-2; 9 bases align to TRBD2. Germline V gene lookup returns CDR1 SEHNR and CDR2 FQNEAQ (reference sequence). The CDR3 is 16 residues long. Trimming at V came to 5 bases and at J to 8 bases, leaving 12 bases not matched to a gene. Here the CDR3 DNA reads TGTGCCAGCAGCCGATTAATGCGGGAGGGCTCAGGGGAGCTGTTTTTT. It is translated as CASSRLMREGSGELFF. Complete variable domain (other parts from reference TRBV7-9 and TRBJ2-2): DTGVSQNPRHKITKRGQNVTFRCDPISEHNRLYWYRQTLGQGPEFLTYFQNEAQLEKSRLLSDRFSAERPKGSFSTLEIQRTEQGDSAMYLCASSRLMREGSGELFFGEGSRLTVL.

The chain uses TRBV6-5 and TRBJ2-3; D unclear. V was clipped by 6 bases and J by 4 bases, with 17 bases between them. The CDR3 consists of 15 residues. Per the germline V gene, CDR1 is MNHEY and CDR2 is SVGAGI. CDR3 loop: CASSQTHWSADTQYF. Written as DNA, the CDR3 is TGTGCCAGCAGCCAGACTCATTGGAGCGCAGATACGCAGTATTTT.

This clone was seen a few times. The rearrangement joins TRBV7-2 to TRBJ1-2, with D possibly TRBD1 on 6 matching bases. Germline CDR1 and CDR2: SGHTA and FQGNSA. The CDR3 contains 15 residues. Trimming cost V 1 base and J 2 bases, with 11 bases left between them. The chain's CDR3 is CASSLVRTDNYGYTF. The CDR3, as DNA: TGTGCCAGCAGCTTAGTGCGGACAGACAACTATGGCTACACCTTC.

V and J are TRBV7-8 and TRBJ2-3, with TRBD2 matching over 7 bases. Germline V CDR1 and CDR2: SGHVS, FQNEAQ. J gave up 1 base and V 3 bases, and 10 bases lay outside the gene matches. This CDR3 comprises 17 residues. DNA for the CDR3: TGTGCCAGCAGCTTCCCCAGCGGACGGGGGGGCACAGATACGCAGTATTTT. Residues: CASSFPSGRGGTDTQYF.

The chain combines TRBV11-2 with TRBJ2-5; 7 nucleotides agree with TRBD2. The V segment lost 5 bases and the J segment 0 bases; nucleotides outside the gene matches: 9. This CDR3 is 16 amino acids long. Per the germline V gene, CDR1 is SGHAT and CDR2 is FQNNGV. The CDR3 loop reads CASSATGTTYQETQYF. The CDR3 DNA is TGTGCCAGCAGCGCCACCGGGACTACGTACCAAGAGACCCAGTACTTC. Combining the CDR3 with reference TRBV11-2 and TRBJ2-5 gives the whole variable domain EAGVAQSPRYKIIEKRQSVAFWCNPISGHATLYWYQQILGQGPKLLIQFQNNGVVDDSQLPKDRFSAERLKGVDSTLKIQPAKLEDSAVYLCASSATGTTYQETQYFGPGTRLLVL.

On this clone itself: Relative to the germline gene, one junction end is altered; a read error may explain this. The chain combines TRBV7-8 with TRBJ1-2; D possibly corresponds to TRBD1 (6 bases). The CDR3 is 16 amino acids. Germline lookup yields CDR1 SGHVS and CDR2 FQNEAQ. As DNA, the CDR3 is TGTGCCGGCAGCTTAGCAAAAGAGGGGGCTAACTATGGCTACACCTTC. This gives the protein CAGSLAKEGANYGYTF.

This clone has only one observation. The chain links TRBV30 to TRBJ1-2; D gene unclear. The germline CDR1 and CDR2 sequences are GTSNPN and SVGIG (reference sequence). Trimming took 3 bases from V and 4 from J, leaving 18 bases between them. The CDR3 contains 15 residues. CDR3 in DNA: TGTGCCTGGAGGCCAACGGGTGGCTCCTTCTATGGCTACACCTTC. The encoded protein is CAWRPTGGSFYGYTF.

The chain uses TRBV7-9 and TRBJ1-4, with D possibly matching TRBD1 (6 bases). V dropped 5 bases and J dropped 0 bases, with 10 bases sitting between them. Germline-derived CDR1 and CDR2 are SEHNR and FQNEAQ (reference sequence). This CDR3 has 15 residues. This CDR3 is CASSPGQTTNEKLFF. The DNA of the CDR3 is TGTGCCAGCAGCCCAGGACAGACAACTAATGAAAAACTGTTTTTT. The full variable domain, its missing parts supplied by reference TRBV7-9 and TRBJ1-4, is DTGVSQNPRHKITKRGQNVTFRCDPISEHNRLYWYRQTLGQGPEFLTYFQNEAQLEKSRLLSDRFSAERPKGSFSTLEIQRTEQGDSAMYLCASSPGQTTNEKLFFGSGTQLSVL.

V is TRBV30 and J is TRBJ2-1; 9 nucleotides agree with TRBD2. CDR1 GTSNPN and CDR2 SVGIG come from the germline V gene (reference sequence). This CDR3 spans 16 amino acids. V trimming: 0 bases; J trimming: 7 bases; junction bases outside the gene matches: 10. The CDR3: CAWSVLGGLAGNEQFF. CDR3 DNA sequence: TGTGCCTGGAGTGTACTCGGGGGACTAGCTGGGAATGAGCAGTTCTTC.

This rearrangement joins TRBV7-9 to TRBJ2-7; 9 bases line up with TRBD1. The junction had 8 bases not matched to a gene; V was cut back by 4 bases and J by 4 bases. CDR1 and CDR2 from the germline V gene are SEHNR and FQNEAQ (reference sequence). This CDR3 is built from 15 residues. This CDR3 is CASSSSTGGPYEQYF. As DNA, the CDR3 is TGTGCCAGCAGCTCAAGTACAGGGGGCCCATACGAGCAGTACTTC.

The chain employs TRBV6-5 and TRBJ1-5, with a weak D call TRBD1 (6 bases). Germline assignment: CDR1 MNHEY and CDR2 SVGAGI. V was shortened by 6 bases and J by 2 bases, with 14 bases between the two germline ends. The CDR3 is made up of 15 amino acids. The CDR3 DNA reads TGTGCCAGCAGCCCAAACAGGGACGGCAATCAGCCCCAGCATTTT. Translating it yields CASSPNRDGNQPQHF.

The chain uses TRBV5-1 and TRBJ2-2; 7 bases align to TRBD2. The trim removed 0 bases at V and 7 bases at J, leaving 3 bases unmatched. Germline CDR1 reads SGHRS; CDR2 reads YFSETQ. CDR3 length equals 14 residues. CDR3 loop: CASSLGREIGELFF. CDR3 sequence (DNA): TGCGCCAGCAGCTTGGGGCGGGAGATCGGGGAGCTGTTTTTT.

The genes are TRBV11-3 and TRBJ2-1; 10 bases are shared with TRBD1. With 5 bases clipped from V and 7 bases from J, the junction kept 11 bases outside the gene matches. The CDR3 is made up of 16 amino acids. Germline CDR1 SGHNT, CDR2 YENEEA. CDR3 bases: TGTGCCAGCAGCCGTTCTGGGACAGGGGTTTTGAATGAGCAGTTCTTC. Translating gives CASSRSGTGVLNEQFF.